Only a few counts were recorded for the clone carrying this T cell receptor (beta chain). These data belong to a study of CD8 T cells in ankylosing spondylitis. MiXCR was run by TCRdb on the 5' RACE reads, yielding one entry per CDR3 protein. There are 270,000 or so distinct CDR3 sequences in the sample; more than 15% occur only once, and approximately 32% lies in the top ten. The junction had 10 bases not matched to a gene; V was cut back by 5 bases and J by 8 bases. This CDR3 has 14 amino acids. Germline CDR1 and CDR2: MNHEY and SMNVEV (reference sequence). The chain employs TRBV27 and TRBJ1-2; 8 positions agree with TRBD1. The material sequenced was blood, either unsorted or a sorted T cell fraction (not recorded which). The TCR was taken from a male donor with ankylosing spondylitis or in good health (not recorded which). DNA of the CDR3: TGTGCCAGCAGTCCCGGGACAGGCTTGGGGGGCTACACCTTC. Translation: CASSPGTGLGGYTF.